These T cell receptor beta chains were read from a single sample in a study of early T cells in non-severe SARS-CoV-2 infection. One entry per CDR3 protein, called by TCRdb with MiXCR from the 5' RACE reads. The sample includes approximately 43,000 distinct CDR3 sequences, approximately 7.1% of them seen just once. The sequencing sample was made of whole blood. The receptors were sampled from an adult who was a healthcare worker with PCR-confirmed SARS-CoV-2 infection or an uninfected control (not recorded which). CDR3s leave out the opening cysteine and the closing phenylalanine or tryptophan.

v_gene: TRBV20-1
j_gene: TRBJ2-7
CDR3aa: SARDMTREQY

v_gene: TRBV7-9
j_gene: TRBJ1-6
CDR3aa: ASSLDQGYNSPLH

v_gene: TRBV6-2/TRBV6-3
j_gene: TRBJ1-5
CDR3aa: ASSYGKGSNQPQH

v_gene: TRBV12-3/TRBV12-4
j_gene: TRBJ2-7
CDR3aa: ASRPDLTYEQY

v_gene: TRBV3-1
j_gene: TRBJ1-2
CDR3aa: ASSQGGHLYGYT

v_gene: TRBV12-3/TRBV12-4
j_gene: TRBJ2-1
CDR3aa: ASSPSGGSNEQF

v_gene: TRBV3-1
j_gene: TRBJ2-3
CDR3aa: ASSPLLGGADTDTQY

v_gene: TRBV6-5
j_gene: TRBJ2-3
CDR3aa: ASSYSRQAPTDTQY

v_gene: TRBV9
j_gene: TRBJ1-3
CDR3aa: ASSVEDVNTIY

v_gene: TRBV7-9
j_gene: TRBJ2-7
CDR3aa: ASSAPGRPLLEQY